The following is a T cell receptor beta chain sequence with its context. The data were taken from a study of blood T cell repertoires in COVID-19. About the study: Acute-phase and convalescent COVID-19 samples originated in the United States, Italy and Spain. T cells, B-cell-depleted T cells, or PBMCs provided the cDNA or gDNA that served as material.

The length of the CDR3 is 15 residues. The J segment lost 4 bases and the V segment lost 2 bases, leaving 7 bases of the junction unmatched. CDR1 is MNHEY, CDR2 SVGEGT, per germline. Authors' analysis steps: Nucleated cell counts were estimated from reference gene primer amplification. Only in-frame clones appear in the TCRdb table, and some are missing; sequencing was by immunoSEQ multiplex PCR. V, J and clone size reflect that table, while D and trimming were determined from the DNA. The sample yields 200,000 to 250,000 clones, roughly 90% seen once. V gene TRBV6-2 or TRBV6-3 combines with J gene TRBJ2-5; 7 bases are a match to TRBD2. The sequencing input was peripheral blood. This TCR was recovered from a woman aged 60 to 75 with acute or convalescent COVID-19. CDR3 protein: CASSYVAGVRETQYF. The CDR3 nucleotides read TGTGCCAGCAGTTACGTGGCGGGAGTGCGAGAGACCCAGTACTTC.